A single sample gave rise to the 18 T cell receptor beta chains below, sequenced in a study of T cells in tuberculosis. The data were produced by immunoSEQ multiplex PCR, yet TCRdb's version contains in-frame clones alone and is incomplete. The repertoire holds 35,000 to 45,000 clones, approximately 94% seen once, with about 4.5% in the top ten. Sample time point: new active TB diagnosis, blood taken before or within 7 days of starting treatment. The input for sequencing was PBMCs, taken at tuberculosis diagnosis. The receptors derive from an adult with tuberculosis.

The chain combines TRBV9 with TRBJ2-5; weak D call: TRBD2 (5 bases). The V gene's germline CDR1 is SGDLS and CDR2 YYNGEE. This CDR3 has 12 residues. Trimming removed 0 bases at V and 9 bases at J, with 9 bases between. CDR3 loop: CASSVGVEAQYF. CDR3 nucleotide sequence: TGTGCCAGCAGCGTAGGTGTGGAGGCCCAGTACTTC.

This chain uses TRBV18 with TRBJ2-3; D might be TRBD1 (6 bases). The CDR3 extends over 15 amino acids. CDR1 and CDR2 from the germline V gene are KGHSH and LQKENI. V lost 2 bases, J lost 1 base, and 10 bases lay in between. The CDR3 nucleotides read TGTGCCAGCTCACCAAGCGGACAGCGCACAGATACGCAGTATTTT. Protein product: CASSPSGQRTDTQYF.

This chain uses TRBV15 with TRBJ2-7; 9 nucleotides line up with TRBD1. This CDR3 has 16 residues. Germline V gene data show CDR1 as LNHNV and CDR2 as YYDKDF (reference sequence). Trimming cost V 3 bases and J 1 base; bases outside gene matches: 7. CDR3 sequence reads: CATSSSLGQGSYEQYF. In DNA, the CDR3 is TGTGCCACCAGCAGTTCTCTTGGACAGGGGTCCTACGAGCAGTACTTC.

V and J are TRBV5-1 and TRBJ1-5; 8 nucleotides match TRBD1. V lost 4 bases to trimming and J lost 0 bases; unmatched junction nucleotides: 6. CDR3 length: 16 amino acids. Germline V lookup: CDR1 SGHRS, CDR2 YFSETQ. The CDR3, as DNA: TGCGCCAGCAGCGTGGGGACAGGAGATAGCAATCAGCCCCAGCATTTT. Translating it yields CASSVGTGDSNQPQHF.

This clone was seen more than once but under ten times. The chain recombines TRBV7-8 with TRBJ2-3, with 15 bases that match TRBD2. Germline-derived CDR1 and CDR2 are SGHVS and FQNEAQ. Trimming at V came to 5 bases and at J to 0 bases, leaving 9 bases not matched to a gene. The CDR3 has 19 amino acids. The CDR3 reads CASSRRPGLAGGSTDTQYF. CDR3 bases: TGTGCCAGCAGCCGCAGACCGGGACTAGCGGGGGGTAGCACAGATACGCAGTATTTT.

V usage is TRBV7-2 and J usage is TRBJ1-5; D is ambiguous. The germline gives CDR1 SGHTA, CDR2 FQGNSA. Trimming pared 5 bases from V and 5 bases from J, leaving 16 bases between. The CDR3 runs to 15 residues. CDR3 DNA sequence: TGTGCCAGCAGCCGTTCCTGGTCTATAGATCAGCCCCAGCATTTT. Amino acids: CASSRSWSIDQPQHF.

The chain is built from TRBV29-1 and TRBJ2-7; a possible D gene is TRBD1 (6 bases). CDR3 length: 13 amino acids. Germline CDR1 and CDR2: SQVTM and ANQGSEA. V was pared by 6 bases and J by 2 bases, with 14 bases between. The DNA of the CDR3 is TGCAGCGTAACGGGACAATACGCCTACGAGCAGTACTTC. It translates to CSVTGQYAYEQYF.

The chain has TRBV7-6 and TRBJ2-7; TRBD2 matches at 7 bases. The CDR3 has 14 amino acids. Germline trimming cut 4 bases from V and 2 bases from J; bases unmatched to any gene: 5. Germline values: CDR1 SGHVS, CDR2 FNYEAQ. The CDR3 sequence: CASSSSSGTYEQYF. The CDR3 DNA is TGTGCCAGCAGCTCCTCTAGCGGTACCTACGAGCAGTACTTC. The full variable domain, in which reference TRBV7-6 and TRBJ2-7 provide the parts outside the CDR3, is GAGVSQSPRYKVTKRGQDVALRCDPISGHVSLYWYRQALGQGPEFLTYFNYEAQQDKSGLPNDRFSAERPEGSISTLTIQRTEQRDSAMYRCASSSSSGTYEQYFGPGTRLTVT.

V and J are TRBV6-6 and TRBJ2-7, with 9 positions matching TRBD1. Germline assignment: CDR1 MNHNY and CDR2 SVGAGI (reference sequence). This CDR3 has 12 amino acids. V gave up 5 bases and J gave up 12 bases; unmatched junction bases: 8. CDR3 region: CASSHRQGEWYF. As DNA, the CDR3 is TGTGCCAGCAGTCATCGACAGGGGGAGTGGTACTTC.

This clone has only a few counts. The chain couples TRBV7-8 to TRBJ1-2; 9 bases are shared with TRBD1. Per germline, CDR1 SGHVS and CDR2 FQNEAQ. Trimming cost V 5 bases and J 5 bases; bases outside gene matches: 9. The CDR3 is 15 residues long. The CDR3 protein is CASSPRTGVGYGYTF. CDR3 DNA sequence: TGTGCCAGCAGCCCGAGGACAGGGGTGGGGTATGGCTACACCTTC.

This chain connects TRBV11-2 to TRBJ2-1, with 7 nucleotides matching TRBD1. This CDR3 comprises 14 residues. Germline CDR1 is SGHAT and CDR2 is FQNNGV. V was pared by 6 bases and J by 0 bases, with 2 bases of the junction left unmatched. In DNA form, the CDR3 reads TGTGCCAGCAGTTGGGACAGCTCCTACAATGAGCAGTTCTTC. It encodes CASSWDSSYNEQFF. Variable domain in full (rest from reference TRBV11-2 and TRBJ2-1): EAGVAQSPRYKIIEKRQSVAFWCNPISGHATLYWYQQILGQGPKLLIQFQNNGVVDDSQLPKDRFSAERLKGVDSTLKIQPAKLEDSAVYLCASSWDSSYNEQFFGPGTRLTVL.

The V and J genes are TRBV30 and TRBJ2-2; D might be TRBD2 (5 bases). V lost 1 base, J lost 7 bases, and 16 bases lay in between. Germline CDR1 GTSNPN, CDR2 SVGIG (reference sequence). The CDR3 length is 15 residues. CDR3 residues: CAWSATLGSVGELFF. The CDR3 region has the DNA TGTGCCTGGAGTGCTACCTTGGGTAGCGTCGGGGAGCTGTTTTTT. Combining the CDR3 with reference TRBV30 and TRBJ2-2 gives the whole variable domain SQTIHQWPATLVQPVGSPLSLECTVEGTSNPNLYWYRQAAGRGLQLLFYSVGIGQISSEVPQNLSASRPQDRQFILSSKKLLLSDSGFYLCAWSATLGSVGELFFGEGSRLTVL.

The chain combines TRBV4-3 with TRBJ1-3; 7 positions agree with TRBD1. The V segment lost 3 bases and the J segment 1 base; nucleotides outside the gene matches: 0. The CDR3 contains 14 residues. Looked up from germline, CDR1 is LGHNA and CDR2 is YSLEER. The CDR3: CASSQDRSGNTIYF. CDR3 nucleotides: TGCGCCAGCAGCCAGGACAGGTCTGGAAACACCATATATTTT.

This clone occurred once. The chain combines TRBV12-5 with TRBJ2-7; perhaps TRBD2 as D (6 bases). The V and J ends lost 3 bases and 2 bases respectively, with 11 bases between them. The germline V gene has CDR1 LGHNT and CDR2 FRNRAP. The CDR3 loop spans 14 amino acids. The CDR3 nucleotides are TGTGCTAGTGGTTTTTCAGGCGGGGCCTACGAGCAGTACTTC. This encodes CASGFSGGAYEQYF.

The chain uses TRBV7-2 and TRBJ2-7, with 7 bases that match TRBD1. The V gene end was trimmed by 0 bases and the J gene end by 1 base; junction bases not matched to a gene: 9. Looked up from germline, CDR1 is SGHTA and CDR2 is FQGNSA. This CDR3 contains 17 residues. The CDR3 bases are TGTGCCAGCAGCTTAGCTCTGGGGACAGTCTTATCCTACGAGCAGTACTTC. As protein: CASSLALGTVLSYEQYF.

The V gene is TRBV5-1, the J gene TRBJ2-3, with D possibly TRBD2 on 5 matching bases. Per the germline V gene, CDR1 is SGHRS and CDR2 is YFSETQ. The CDR3 contains 15 residues. The V end was cut by 0 bases, the J end by 2 bases, with 10 bases between. The CDR3 loop reads CASSLGGWNTDTQYF. CDR3 bases: TGCGCCAGCAGCTTGGGCGGGTGGAACACAGATACGCAGTATTTT.

The chain employs TRBV15 and TRBJ1-1; no clear D. Germline V gene lookup returns CDR1 LNHNV and CDR2 YYDKDF (reference sequence). With 5 bases removed from V and 1 base from J, the gap between germline ends came to 5 bases. CDR3 length equals 12 residues. CDR3 coding DNA: TGTGCCACCAGCCTCCGGAACACTGAAGCTTTCTTT. Its protein is CATSLRNTEAFF.

The rearrangement links TRBV6-6 to TRBJ1-2; TRBD1 matches at 10 bases. Losses at the gene ends were 10 bases for V and 1 base for J; bases not matched to a gene: 9. The germline CDR1 and CDR2 sequences are MNHNY and SVGAGI (reference sequence). The CDR3 covers 15 residues. CDR3 region: CATTEGTGDNYGYTF. CDR3 DNA sequence: TGTGCCACGACCGAAGGGACAGGGGATAACTATGGCTACACCTTC.